This T cell receptor beta chain came from a study of vaccination and CD4 T cells after COVID-19. Sequenced with the Oncomine TCR Beta short-read assay was DNA taken from cultured CD4+ T cells. TCRdb re-derived calls from the PCR reads in MiXCR, one entry per CDR3 protein. The sample lists roughly 9,300 distinct CDR3 sequences, roughly 60% occurring once. Treatment denoted: roughly 10-day PBMC culture with coronavirus spike peptide pools or control peptides (ViraFEST assay). The CDR3 runs to 15 residues. V was pared by 4 bases and J by 1 base, with 15 bases between. Germline V gene data show CDR1 as DFQATT and CDR2 as SNEGSKA (reference sequence). This clonotype is medium-sized (0.01 to 0.1%) within its sample. The antigen remains undetermined.

The sample taken for sequencing was CD4+ T cells from blood, cultured in vitro. This sequence was found in a human donor who had recovered from COVID-19. The genes are TRBV20-1 and TRBJ2-3; no firm D call. CDR3 sequence: CSAISRLARTDTQYF. CDR3 sequence (DNA): TGCAGTGCTATTAGCCGGTTGGCGCGCACAGATACGCAGTATTTT.